This T cell receptor beta chain was sequenced during a study of Graves' ophthalmopathy and Graves' hyperthyroidism. The sequenced template was RNA, covering the TCR beta CDR3 region. HTBI primers were employed in first-round RT-PCR, then a second-round multiplex PCR followed. TCRdb reprocessed the multiplex PCR reads via MiXCR and lists one record per CDR3 protein. The sample shows hundreds of thousands of distinct CDR3 sequences, roughly 21% of them seen only once. The authors diagnosed from clinical symptoms, serum thyroxine, TRAb, thyroid ultrasound and orbital computed tomography. This clonotype was seen at least ten times. The clonotype was recovered from a woman aged 18-29 years with stable Graves' hyperthyroidism. What was sequenced was peripheral blood.

Here the CDR3 DNA reads TGTGCCAGTGAGGGGACTAGCGGAACTTACGAGCAGTACTTC. This gives the protein CASEGTSGTYEQYF. The V call is TRBV28, the J call TRBJ2-7; TRBD2 agrees at 11 bases. Germline assignment: CDR1 MDHEN and CDR2 SYDVKM. With V trimmed by 9 bases and J by 4 bases, 8 bases remained unmatched. This CDR3 contains 14 residues.